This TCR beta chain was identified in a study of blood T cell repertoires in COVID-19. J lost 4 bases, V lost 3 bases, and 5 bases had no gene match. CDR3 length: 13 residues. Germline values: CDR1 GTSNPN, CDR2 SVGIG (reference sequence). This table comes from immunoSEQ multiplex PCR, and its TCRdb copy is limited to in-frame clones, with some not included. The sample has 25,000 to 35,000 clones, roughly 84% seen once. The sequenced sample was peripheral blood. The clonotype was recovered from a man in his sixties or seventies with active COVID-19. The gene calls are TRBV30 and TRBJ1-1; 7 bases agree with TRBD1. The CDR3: CAWRPTGVTEAFF. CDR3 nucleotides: TGTGCCTGGAGACCAACAGGGGTCACTGAAGCTTTCTTT.